The 30 T cell receptor beta chains given below trace back to one sample, sequenced in a study of CD8 T cells in ankylosing spondylitis. General study points: A motif in TCR beta, a set of roughly eight highly homologous variants, appeared characteristic of ankylosing spondylitis blood.

MiXCR, applied by TCRdb to the 5' RACE reads, yields one record per CDR3 protein. The table shows about 420,000 distinct CDR3 sequences, with 20% to 25% occurring only once. No cognate antigen is known for these TCRs. The sample taken for sequencing was blood, either unsorted or a sorted T cell fraction (not recorded which). The receptors were gathered from a male donor with ankylosing spondylitis.

This clonotype was observed a handful of times. The rearrangement uses TRBV28 and TRBJ2-1; D might be TRBD1 (6 bases). Germline V CDR1 and CDR2: MDHEN, SYDVKM. The CDR3 sequence is 14 residues long. V lost 3 bases and J 9 bases, leaving 15 bases between the germline ends. CDR3 sequence reads: CASSFQGGGLEQFF. CDR3 bases: TGTGCCAGCAGTTTCCAGGGTGGGGGCCTTGAGCAGTTCTTC.

This clonotype was seen a few times. The chain is built from TRBV14 and TRBJ2-5, with D possibly being TRBD1 (8 bases). Looked up from germline, CDR1 is SGHDN and CDR2 is FVKESK. V was shortened by 3 bases and J by 2 bases, with 16 bases between the two germline ends. The CDR3 consists of 16 residues. The CDR3 sequence: CASSHLDRGLQETQYF. The CDR3 DNA is TGTGCCAGCAGCCACCTCGACAGGGGACTACAAGAGACCCAGTACTTC. The full variable domain, completed using reference TRBV14 and TRBJ2-5, is EAGVTQFPSHSVIEKGQTVTLRCDPISGHDNLYWYRRVMGKEIKFLLHFVKESKQDESGMPNNRFLAERTGGTYSTLKVQPAELEDSGVYFCASSHLDRGLQETQYFGPGTRLLVL.

This clonotype was seen ten or more times. The chain links TRBV12-3 or TRBV12-4 to TRBJ2-7, with 9 positions matching TRBD2. J was trimmed by 6 bases and V by 5 bases; bases with no gene match: 8. CDR3 length: 14 residues. For the CDR3, the DNA is TGTGCCAGCAGTGTCACCGGGACTAGCAGCGAGCAGTACTTC. Protein product: CASSVTGTSSEQYF.

The chain has TRBV6-1 and TRBJ1-6, with a weak D call TRBD1 (5 bases). In germline, CDR1 is MNHNS, CDR2 SASEGT. This CDR3 is 14 amino acids long. Trimming removed 5 bases from V and 9 bases from J, with 14 bases in between. The CDR3 region is CASSLRDAFSPLHF. CDR3 nucleotide sequence: TGTGCCAGCAGTCTCCGGGACGCTTTTTCACCCCTCCACTTT.

This clonotype was observed a handful of times. This chain links TRBV20-1 with TRBJ2-1; a possible D gene is TRBD2 (5 bases). CDR3 length: 14 amino acids. V lost 6 bases and J 0 bases, leaving 12 bases between the germline ends. The germline gives CDR1 DFQATT, CDR2 SNEGSKA (reference sequence). The CDR3 reads CSAGGPSSYNEQFF. CDR3 bases: TGCAGTGCGGGCGGGCCAAGCTCCTACAATGAGCAGTTCTTC.

In this sample, this clonotype turned up a few times. J is TRBJ2-7 and V is TRBV20-1, with D unresolved. CDR1 and CDR2 from the germline V gene are DFQATT and SNEGSKA (reference sequence). V was shortened by 5 bases and J by 7 bases, with 15 bases between the two germline ends. The CDR3 is 12 amino acids. The CDR3 loop is CSAPGPGGEQYF. CDR3 nucleotides: TGCAGTGCTCCGGGCCCGGGTGGGGAGCAGTACTTC.

This clonotype was detected many times. This chain joins TRBV6-1 and TRBJ2-2; TRBD2 aligns across 7 bases. This CDR3 contains 15 residues. V shed 8 bases and J 2 bases; nucleotides not matched to a gene: 8. CDR1 is MNHNS, CDR2 SASEGT, per germline. CDR3 bases: TGTGCCAGCTGTCGGGGGAGGGTAAACACCGGGGAGCTGTTTTTT. This gives the protein CASCRGRVNTGELFF.

The rearrangement uses TRBV27 and TRBJ1-1; D is unclear. The germline V gene has CDR1 MNHEY and CDR2 SMNVEV (reference sequence). There are 13 residues in the CDR3. V was trimmed by 7 bases and J by 0 bases, leaving 9 bases between them. The DNA for the CDR3 is TGTGCCAGCAAGGGAAGAATGAACACTGAAGCTTTCTTT. Translated, it gives CASKGRMNTEAFF.

The V gene is TRBV25-1, the J gene TRBJ2-7; 9 nucleotides agree with TRBD1. The V gene end was trimmed by 1 base and the J gene end by 4 bases; junction bases not matched to a gene: 5. CDR1 is MGHDK and CDR2 is SYGVNS in the germline V gene. The CDR3 is 15 residues long. This CDR3 is CASSELGDRAYEQYF. The CDR3 region has the DNA TGTGCCAGCAGTGAATTGGGGGACAGGGCTTACGAGCAGTACTTC.

The chain couples TRBV5-1 to TRBJ1-1, with D maybe TRBD1 (5 bases). Between the trimmed V and J ends, which lost 4 bases and 0 bases, there was a span of 16 bases. This CDR3 region has 16 residues. Per the germline V gene, CDR1 is SGHRS and CDR2 is YFSETQ. DNA of the CDR3: TGCGCCAGCAGCCCACCCCTATCGGGGGTGAACACTGAAGCTTTCTTT. Its protein is CASSPPLSGVNTEAFF.

V usage is TRBV2 and J usage is TRBJ2-3; D gene uncertain. The germline V gene encodes CDR1 SNHLY and CDR2 FYNNEI. CDR3 length: 12 residues. Trimming pared 8 bases from V and 4 bases from J, leaving 10 bases between. This CDR3 reads CASSSLSDTQYF. The CDR3 nucleotides are TGTGCCAGCTCTAGTTTATCAGATACGCAGTATTTT.

This clonotype was detected a few times. The J gene is TRBJ1-5, the V gene TRBV18; D possibly corresponds to TRBD1 (5 bases). The V end was cut by 3 bases, the J end by 5 bases, with 11 bases between. CDR3 size: 14 residues. In germline, CDR1 is KGHSH, CDR2 LQKENI. CDR3 loop: CASSPRGVDQPQHF. The CDR3 coding sequence is TGTGCCAGCTCACCGAGAGGGGTCGATCAGCCCCAGCATTTT. The full variable domain, completed using reference TRBV18 and TRBJ1-5, is NAGVMQNPRHLVRRRGQEARLRCSPMKGHSHVYWYRQLPEEGLKFMVYLQKENIIDESGMPKERFSAEFPKEGPSILRIQQVVRGDSAAYFCASSPRGVDQPQHFGDGTRLSIL.

The V gene is TRBV25-1, the J gene TRBJ2-5, with no clear D. Germline CDR1 and CDR2: MGHDK and SYGVNS. CDR3 length: 14 residues. V dropped 8 bases and J dropped 4 bases, with 17 bases sitting between them. CDR3 sequence reads: CASSPQSPPETQYF. CDR3 coding DNA: TGTGCCAGCTCTCCACAGAGCCCCCCAGAGACCCAGTACTTC.

This clonotype has just a few counts. The J gene is TRBJ2-2, the V gene TRBV7-3, with 7 bases identical to TRBD2. V shed 1 base, J shed 1 base, and the junction held 3 bases outside the gene matches. This CDR3 has 16 amino acids. Per the germline V gene, CDR1 is SGHTA and CDR2 is FQGTGA. CDR3 loop: CASSLNPSGNTGELFF. DNA for the CDR3: TGTGCCAGCAGCTTAAATCCTAGCGGGAACACCGGGGAGCTGTTTTTT.

The chain links TRBV20-1 to TRBJ1-2; 12 bases agree with TRBD1. V lost 1 base and J lost 7; bases outside the gene matches: 4. CDR3 length: 14 amino acids. Germline assignment: CDR1 DFQATT and CDR2 SNEGSKA (reference sequence). The CDR3 DNA reads TGCAGTGCTAGAGCGGGGACAGGGGGCTTTGGCTACACCTTC. Its protein is CSARAGTGGFGYTF.

This clonotype was seen a few times. The J gene is TRBJ2-1, the V gene TRBV5-1; D gene ambiguous. Per germline, CDR1 SGHRS and CDR2 YFSETQ. The CDR3 sequence is 13 residues long. The V end lost 1 base, the J end lost 9 bases, and 11 bases lay between the germline ends. The CDR3: CASSLPGVGEQFF. DNA of the CDR3: TGCGCCAGCAGCTTGCCCGGCGTGGGTGAGCAGTTCTTC.

CDR3 coding DNA: TGTGCCAGCAGTAACTCGGTGTGGTCTGGGGCCAACGTCCTGACTTTC. Protein product: CASSNSVWSGANVLTF. V is TRBV25-1 and J is TRBJ2-6; D is unclear. Germline loops: CDR1 MGHDK, CDR2 SYGVNS. V lost 5 bases and J lost 1, with 12 bases in between. This CDR3 contains 16 residues.

This chain connects TRBV20-1 to TRBJ2-1, with D perhaps matching TRBD2 (6 bases). The CDR3 is 13 residues long. Germline loops: CDR1 DFQATT, CDR2 SNEGSKA (reference sequence). The CDR3 DNA sequence: TGCAGGCCGGGCGGGACTGGCGGGAATGAGCAGTTCTTC. Amino acids: CRPGGTGGNEQFF.

The genes are TRBV6-1 and TRBJ2-5; a weak D match, TRBD1 (5 bases). The length of the CDR3 is 15 residues. Trimming shortened V by 6 bases and J by 5 bases, and 19 bases separated the two germline ends. From germline, CDR1 is MNHNS and CDR2 SASEGT. CDR3 DNA sequence: TGTGCCAGCAGAACAGGACCGGGCGGTTCGGAGACCCAGTACTTC. Encoded protein: CASRTGPGGSETQYF.

The genes are TRBV5-1 and TRBJ2-7; no clear D. The CDR3 runs 13 residues. The germline V gene has CDR1 SGHRS and CDR2 YFSETQ. Trimming cost V 7 bases and J 2 bases, with 13 bases left between them. The CDR3 DNA reads TGCGCCAGCCCCCTGCTCGTTCCCTACGAGCAGTACTTC. It is translated as CASPLLVPYEQYF.

The J gene is TRBJ1-2, the V gene TRBV5-1; 11 bases line up with TRBD1. The CDR3 has 17 residues. Trimming removed 7 bases from V and 4 bases from J; junction bases left unmatched: 15. CDR1 and CDR2 from the germline V gene are SGHRS and YFSETQ. CDR3 region: CASGPGQGARIGYGYTF. The CDR3 nucleotides read TGCGCCAGCGGGCCCGGACAGGGGGCGAGAATCGGCTATGGCTACACCTTC.

In its sample, this clonotype was seen a few times. J is TRBJ1-1 and V is TRBV18, with D perhaps matching TRBD1 (5 bases). The CDR3 is 14 residues long. Germline V gives CDR1 KGHSH, CDR2 LQKENI. Trimming cost V 3 bases and J 6 bases, with 14 bases left between them. The chain's CDR3 is CASSPGQGLPEAFF. The CDR3 coding sequence is TGTGCCAGCTCACCTGGTCAGGGTTTGCCTGAAGCTTTCTTT.

The chain couples TRBV11-2 to TRBJ2-5; perhaps TRBD1 as D (7 bases). Trimming pared 2 bases from V and 4 bases from J, leaving 14 bases between. Germline lookup yields CDR1 SGHAT and CDR2 FQNNGV. The CDR3 extends over 15 amino acids. The CDR3 region has the DNA TGTGCCAGCAGCTTAAGGGTCCAGGGGGGAGAGACCCAGTACTTC. Protein: CASSLRVQGGETQYF.

This clonotype was observed at least ten times. The rearrangement uses TRBV9 and TRBJ2-2; 7 bases agree with TRBD1. Trimming cost V 4 bases and J 4 bases; bases outside gene matches: 10. Germline V gene lookup returns CDR1 SGDLS and CDR2 YYNGEE. This CDR3 comprises 16 residues. Written as DNA, the CDR3 is TGTGCCAGCAGCCTAACAGGGGAGTCGGCCACCGGGGAGCTGTTTTTT. This sequence encodes CASSLTGESATGELFF.

There are a few counts of this clonotype. The V gene is TRBV20-1, the J gene TRBJ2-7; D is possibly TRBD1 or TRBD2 (5 bases each). CDR1 and CDR2 from the germline V gene are DFQATT and SNEGSKA (reference sequence). Trimming removed 7 bases at V and 2 bases at J, with 15 bases between. The CDR3 has 13 residues. The CDR3 reads CSVSKRGAYEQYF. CDR3 coding DNA: TGCAGTGTCAGCAAAAGAGGGGCCTACGAGCAGTACTTC.

In this sample, this clonotype turned up many times. This chain joins TRBV29-1 and TRBJ1-1; no clear D. Looked up from germline, CDR1 is SQVTM and CDR2 is ANQGSEA. This CDR3 is built from 11 residues. V was clipped by 6 bases and J by 1 base, with 6 bases between them. CDR3 DNA: TGCAGCGTCCAGCAGAACACTGAAGCTTTCTTT. This codes for CSVQQNTEAFF.

CDR3 loop: CASSQVWGYGYTF. CDR3 nucleotides: TGTGCCAGCAGCCAAGTTTGGGGCTATGGCTACACCTTC. The V call is TRBV3-1, the J call TRBJ1-2, with unresolved D. The V gene lost 1 base and the J gene lost 4 bases, with 7 bases spanning the gap. Per germline, CDR1 LGHDT and CDR2 YNNKEL (reference sequence). This CDR3 has 13 residues.

This clonotype has just a few counts. The CDR3 nucleotides are TGTGCCAGCAGCTCTCAGTATGGCGGGAGCAGAGAGCAGTACTTC. Amino acid sequence: CASSSQYGGSREQYF. This chain uses TRBV7-2 with TRBJ2-7; 7 bases line up with TRBD2. Germline values: CDR1 SGHTA, CDR2 FQGNSA. The ends lost 4 bases at V and 7 bases at J; junction bases unmatched: 13. This CDR3 contains 15 residues.

This clonotype was recorded a few times. The chain joins TRBV5-1 to TRBJ2-7; unclear D gene. The CDR3 consists of 15 residues. Germline V gene sequence: CDR1 SGHRS, CDR2 YFSETQ. V gave up 0 bases and J gave up 4 bases, with 14 bases separating them. CDR3 sequence: CASSLAAPFSYEQYF. In DNA, the CDR3 is TGCGCCAGCAGCTTGGCAGCTCCATTTTCTTACGAGCAGTACTTC.

V and J are TRBV6-1 and TRBJ2-2; D is unclear. Germline CDR1 and CDR2: MNHNS and SASEGT. Trimming took off 7 bases at V and 5 bases at J, with 14 bases between the two ends. This CDR3 has 14 amino acids. The CDR3 sequence is CASISIQNTGELFF. As DNA, the CDR3 is TGTGCCAGCATCTCGATACAGAATACCGGGGAGCTGTTTTTT.